The clone carrying this T cell receptor (beta chain) has just one count. This specimen comes from a study of cytomegalovirus exposure and HLA in healthy donors. Use of 60 Vbeta and 13 Jbeta primers characterized the PCR. Generated by immunoSEQ multiplex PCR, the TCRdb table keeps only in-frame clones and is missing some. The sample holds over 150,000 clones, 75% to 90% seen once. Germline trimming cut 6 bases from V and 5 bases from J; bases unmatched to any gene: 7. CDR1 is MNHEY and CDR2 is SMNVEV in the germline V gene (reference sequence). The length of the CDR3 is 14 residues. This TCR derives from a young man in good health and CMV-seronegative. Sequenced input: PBMCs. V usage is TRBV27 and J usage is TRBJ1-2; 9 positions agree with TRBD1. DNA of the CDR3: TGTGCCAGCAGAGAGACAGGGGGTGCTTATGGCTACACCTTC. Translated: CASRETGGAYGYTF.